The source of this TCR beta chain is a study of cytomegalovirus exposure and HLA in healthy donors. Study results and limitations: A later analysis found first-cohort TCR clusters tended to co-occur in the roughly 120 validation repertoires. Through in vitro validation, three CMV-associated chains were shown to be specific for CMV antigens. The study found most TCR sequences rare, yet found some public TCRs in many donors.

This CDR3 contains 18 residues. Germline V gene data show CDR1 as MGHRA and CDR2 as YSYEKL. Trimming removed 1 base from V and 0 bases from J; junction bases left unmatched: 9. The protocol was immunoSEQ multiplex PCR, while the TCRdb copy is restricted to in-frame clones and leaves out a portion. This table holds 150,000 to 200,000 clones, roughly 89% found once. Concerning this clone itself: The antigen is undetermined.

The sequence derives from a woman in her 30s in good health and CMV-seronegative. The rearrangement uses TRBV4-1 and TRBJ2-1, with 7 bases matching TRBD1. Sample: PBMCs. The CDR3 nucleotides are TGCGCCAGCAGCCAAGTGGGACAGATGATCATCTCCTACAATGAGCAGTTCTTC. Protein product: CASSQVGQMIISYNEQFF.